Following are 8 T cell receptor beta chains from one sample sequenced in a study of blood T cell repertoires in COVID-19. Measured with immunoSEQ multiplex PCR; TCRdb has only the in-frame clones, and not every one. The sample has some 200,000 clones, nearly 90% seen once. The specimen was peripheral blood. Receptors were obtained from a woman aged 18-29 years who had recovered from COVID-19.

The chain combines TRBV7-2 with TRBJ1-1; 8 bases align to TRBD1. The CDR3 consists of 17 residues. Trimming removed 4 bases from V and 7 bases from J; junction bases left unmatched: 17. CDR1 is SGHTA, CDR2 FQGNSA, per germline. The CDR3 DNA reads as TGTGCCAGCAGCTCGACAGGGGCCAGGAATCAGGCCCTTGAAGCTTTCTTT. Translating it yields CASSSTGARNQALEAFF.

CDR3 protein: CATARQTTTNEKLFF. The CDR3 DNA is TGTGCCACCGCCCGACAGACAACAACTAATGAAAAACTGTTTTTT. The chain is built from TRBV15 and TRBJ1-4; tentative D call: TRBD1 (5 bases). Germline V gives CDR1 LNHNV, CDR2 YYDKDF (reference sequence). CDR3 length: 15 residues. V lost 8 bases and J 0 bases, leaving 13 bases between the germline ends.

CDR3 in amino acids: CAWSRLAGTGELFF. Written as DNA, the CDR3 is TGTGCCTGGAGTAGGCTAGCGGGCACCGGGGAGCTGTTTTTT. The chain uses TRBV30 and TRBJ2-2, with 8 positions matching TRBD2. With V trimmed by 2 bases and J by 4 bases, 3 bases remained unmatched. The CDR3 runs to 14 residues. In germline, CDR1 is GTSNPN, CDR2 SVGIG (reference sequence).

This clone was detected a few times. CDR3 amino acids: CASSIQGVRQPQHF. In DNA, the CDR3 is TGTGCCAGTAGTATCCAGGGCGTACGTCAGCCCCAGCATTTT. V and J are TRBV19 and TRBJ1-5; a possible D gene is TRBD1 (5 bases). The CDR3 loop spans 14 amino acids. Trimming removed 3 bases from V and 6 bases from J, with 12 bases in between. CDR1 and CDR2 from the germline V gene are LNHDA and SQIVND (reference sequence).

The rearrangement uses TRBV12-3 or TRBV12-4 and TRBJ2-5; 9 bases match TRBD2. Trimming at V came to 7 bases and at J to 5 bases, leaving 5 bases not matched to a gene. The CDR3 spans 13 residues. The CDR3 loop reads CASNVAGVETQYF. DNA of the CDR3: TGTGCCAGCAACGTAGCGGGAGTTGAGACCCAGTACTTC.

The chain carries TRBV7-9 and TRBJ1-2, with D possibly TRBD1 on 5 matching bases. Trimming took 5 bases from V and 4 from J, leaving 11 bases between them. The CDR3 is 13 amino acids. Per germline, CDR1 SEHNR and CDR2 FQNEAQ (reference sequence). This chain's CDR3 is CASSPGGAYGYTF. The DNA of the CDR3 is TGTGCCAGCAGCCCCGGAGGGGCCTATGGCTACACCTTC.

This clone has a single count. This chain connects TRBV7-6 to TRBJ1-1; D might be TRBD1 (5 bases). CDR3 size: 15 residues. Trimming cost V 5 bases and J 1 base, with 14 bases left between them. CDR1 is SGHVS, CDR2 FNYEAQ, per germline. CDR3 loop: CASSPTKTENTEAFF. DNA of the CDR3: TGTGCCAGCAGCCCCACTAAGACAGAGAACACTGAAGCTTTCTTT.

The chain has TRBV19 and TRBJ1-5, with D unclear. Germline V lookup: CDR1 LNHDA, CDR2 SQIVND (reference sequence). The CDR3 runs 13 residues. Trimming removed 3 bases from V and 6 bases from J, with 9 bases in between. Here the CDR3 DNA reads TGTGCCAGTAGTATCTCACTTCCTCAGCCCCAGCATTTT. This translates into CASSISLPQPQHF.